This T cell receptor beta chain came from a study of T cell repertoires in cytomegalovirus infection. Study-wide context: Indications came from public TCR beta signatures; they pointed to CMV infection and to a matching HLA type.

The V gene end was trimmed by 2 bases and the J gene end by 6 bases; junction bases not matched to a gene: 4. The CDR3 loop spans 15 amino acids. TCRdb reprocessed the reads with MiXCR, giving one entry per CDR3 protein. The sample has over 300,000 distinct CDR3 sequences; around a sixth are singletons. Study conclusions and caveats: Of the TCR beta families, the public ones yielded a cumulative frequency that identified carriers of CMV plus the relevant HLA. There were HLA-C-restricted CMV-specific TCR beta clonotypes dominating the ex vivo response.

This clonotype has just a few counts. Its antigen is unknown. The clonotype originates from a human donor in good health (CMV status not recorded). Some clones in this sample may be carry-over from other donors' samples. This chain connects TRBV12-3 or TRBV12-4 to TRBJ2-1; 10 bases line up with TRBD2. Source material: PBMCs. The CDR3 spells CASSLLAGVGNEQFF. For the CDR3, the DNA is TGTGCCAGCAGTTTACTAGCGGGGGTAGGCAATGAGCAGTTCTTC.